This T cell receptor (beta chain) was sequenced for a study of shared clonotypes between healthy human individuals (dated by TCRdb to 2018 to 2020). The study in broad terms: Three men and two women, aged 18 to 49 years, made up the cohort. Different laboratories and diverse techniques were used to prepare libraries and sequence TCR repertoires, to increase sequencing depth and limit assay-specific biases. Per donor, leukapheresis produced somewhere between about 0.9 and 10 billion PBMCs. The study deeply sequenced blood TCR repertoires of five healthy adults to estimate repertoire size and the extent of clonotype sharing between individuals. Per donor, three plates each were used for CD4 naive and CD4 memory, two for CD8 naive, and one for CD8 memory.

The V end loses 0 bases and the J end loses 1 base, and a stretch of 10 bases separates them. The cysteine opens and the phenylalanine closes a CDR3 of 15 amino acids. Only the CDR3 region is kept as DNA, spanning 45 bases read in frame from base 1. The germline V gene encodes CDR1 SGHRS and CDR2 YFSETQ. The donors were healthy, HIV-negative adults who had no recently reported acute infections or vaccinations. Every donor was a Caucasian adult residing in Nashville, Tennessee, USA. CD4+ T cells were enriched by magnetic negative selection; naive cells were then positively selected on CD45RA, and the negative fraction formed the memory subset. Blood was obtained by leukapheresis, after which PBMCs were separated by Ficoll-Histopaque density gradient centrifugation and cryopreserved in liquid nitrogen vapor phase. Analytical flow cytometry was used to check the purity and quantity of each magnetically sorted T cell population. Genomic DNA was isolated from each sorted fraction and quantified by UV absorbance on a Nanodrop 2000c.

Using the deep immunoSEQ assay, multiplex PCR amplified TCR CDR3 regions from genomic DNA. Genomic DNA extracted from each cell subset was distributed evenly over all wells of several immunoSEQ 96-well plates, and each plate served as one replicate. For sorted subsets, around 0.2 ug of genomic DNA, equivalent to 25,000 to 30,000 T cell genomes, went into each replicate PCR. Purified libraries were quantified with a Qubit 3.0 fluorometer, sized on a Bioanalyzer 2100, and re-quantified with the KAPA Library Quantification kit. A separate single-read 150-cycle Illumina NextSeq 550 flow cell was used to sequence each immunoSEQ 96-well plate. The study's own analysis went as follows. The immunoSEQ output contained only junctional sequences without quality scores, so filtering could not match that applied to full-length reads. To assign V/J genes and CDR3, sequences were annotated using PyIR, a Python wrapper for IgBLAST v1.9, with IMGT germline references. Reads were removed for weak V/J assignments (E-value above 1e-6), missing CDR3, stop codons, out-of-frame junctions, or ambiguous translated residues. A V3J clonotype was defined by an identical inferred V gene, J gene, and CDR3 amino acid sequence. Percentage overlap between repertoires was calculated by dividing the number of shared unique clonotypes by the size of the smaller repertoire. Richness of each repertoire was evaluated using RTK rarefaction, the Chao1 estimator, and Recon v2.1 estimates of unobserved clonotypes. Generation probabilities for all TCRbeta clonotypes obtained by the gDNA method from a handful of donors were computed using OLGA. Held by TCRdb, this immuneACCESS table contains in-frame sequences only and omits some clones. Under half of the omission traces to an unresolved V gene where checked; the cause of the rest is unknown. The V and J calls and clone size come from that table; D and trimming were worked out from the DNA. The sample data list more than 1.2 million clones, and 98% of these were observed just once. Clones ranked in the top ten supply around 0.33% of the sample.

Study-wide conclusions, independent of this receptor: Based on pairwise subsampling, the degree of clonotype sharing among donors was expected to be affected by sequencing depth. Incomplete sequencing was indicated by rarefaction of sorted-subset datasets, despite the large sequencing depth. When a handful of donors were compared, the shared fraction of clonotypes was about 5.5% for naive CD4, about 4% for naive CD8, more than 2% for memory CD4, and less than 0.5% for memory CD8. Because the study included only a small number of donors, the genetic and exposure-history diversity represented was limited. Sampling was restricted to blood, and TCR repertoires in tissue are likely to differ from TCR repertoires in blood. Compared with non-shared clonotypes, clonotypes shared by all four sorted-subset donors had higher generation probabilities. Naive subsets generally had larger estimated clonotype richness than memory subsets did.

This clone was observed a single time. Its antigen remains unidentified. Base qualities were left out, and no much larger clone turns up one base away. The same CDR3 also results from other DNA sequences found in this sample. What was sequenced was naive CD4+ T cells sorted from blood. In light of the paper, this sample's cell subset or site label describes: CD45RA+ positively selected. The sequence was obtained from a young man in good health. The chain links TRBV5-1 with TRBJ2-5; the D gene cannot be resolved reliably. The CDR3 reads as follows: CASSLGDRAQETQYF. DNA sequence: TGCGCCAGCAGCTTGGGAGATAGGGCCCAAGAGACCCAGTACTTC.